This TCR beta chain was found in a study of blood T cell repertoires in COVID-19. Study as a whole: Samples of COVID-19 (acute and convalescent) were obtained from the United States, Italy and Spain. The cDNA or gDNA used as material had been derived from T cells, B-cell-depleted T cells, or PBMCs.

In the authors' workflow: The authors estimated nucleated cell counts from reference gene primer amplification. Sequencing used immunoSEQ multiplex PCR; TCRdb keeps in-frame clones, though not all of them. That table furnishes V, J and clone size, whereas the DNA furnished D and trimming. The table has some 240,000 clones, 85% seen once; the top ten hold under 2.5%. The Seattle patients joined while their infection was active and were tracked longitudinally afterward. This receptor was obtained from a woman in her sixties or seventies with COVID-19, enrolled during active disease. Sequenced: peripheral blood.

Here the CDR3 DNA reads TGTGCCAGCAGCCCTCCCCGGGGGAACAATCAGCCCCAGCATTTT. Translating it yields CASSPPRGNNQPQHF. This chain links TRBV7-6 with TRBJ1-5; perhaps TRBD1 as D (5 bases). The CDR3 has 15 residues. The germline CDR1 and CDR2 sequences are SGHVS and FNYEAQ. Trimming took 5 bases from V and 3 from J, leaving 14 bases between them.